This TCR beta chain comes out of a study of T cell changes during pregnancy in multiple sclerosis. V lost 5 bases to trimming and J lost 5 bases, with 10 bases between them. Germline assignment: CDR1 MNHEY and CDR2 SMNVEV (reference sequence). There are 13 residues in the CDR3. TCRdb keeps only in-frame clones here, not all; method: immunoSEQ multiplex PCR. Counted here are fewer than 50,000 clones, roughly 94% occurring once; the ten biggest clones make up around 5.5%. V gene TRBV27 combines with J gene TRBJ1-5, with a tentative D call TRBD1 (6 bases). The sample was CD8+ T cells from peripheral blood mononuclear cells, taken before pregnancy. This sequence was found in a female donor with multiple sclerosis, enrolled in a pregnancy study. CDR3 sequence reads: CASSPQGYQPQHF. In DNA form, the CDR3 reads TGTGCCAGCAGTCCTCAGGGGTATCAGCCCCAGCATTTT.